What follows is one T cell receptor beta chain and its context. These data come from a study of patients and donors after allogeneic stem cell transplantation. Using its own MiXCR run on the RT-PCR reads, TCRdb lists one record per CDR3 protein. Among approximately 160,000 distinct CDR3 sequences listed, about 29% were seen once. V lost 9 bases, J lost 2 bases, and 14 bases lay in between. The CDR3 length is 14 residues. Per germline, CDR1 MNHEY and CDR2 SVGAGI. The chain employs TRBV6-5 and TRBJ2-1, with D perhaps matching TRBD2 (5 bases). Material: blood, either unsorted or a sorted T cell fraction (not recorded which). This clonotype was obtained from a human donor who was either an allogeneic HSCT recipient or a stem cell or donor lymphocyte infusion donor (not recorded which). It is not recorded whose cells these are; they may come from a transplant donor. CDR3 in DNA: TGTGCCAGTGGACTGGTTGGCCCCTACAATGAGCAGTTCTTC. Residues: CASGLVGPYNEQFF.